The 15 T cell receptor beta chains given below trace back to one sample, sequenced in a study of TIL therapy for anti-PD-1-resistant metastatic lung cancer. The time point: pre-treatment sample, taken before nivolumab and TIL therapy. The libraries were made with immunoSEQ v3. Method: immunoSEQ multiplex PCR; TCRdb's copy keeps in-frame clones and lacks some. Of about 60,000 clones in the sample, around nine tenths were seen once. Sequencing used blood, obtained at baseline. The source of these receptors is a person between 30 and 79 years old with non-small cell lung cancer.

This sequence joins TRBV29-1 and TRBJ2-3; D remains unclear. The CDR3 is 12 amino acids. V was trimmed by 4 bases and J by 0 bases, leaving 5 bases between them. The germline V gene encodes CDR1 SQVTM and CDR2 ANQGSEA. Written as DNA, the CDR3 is TGCAGCGTTGTTACAAGCACAGATACGCAGTATTTT. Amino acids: CSVVTSTDTQYF.

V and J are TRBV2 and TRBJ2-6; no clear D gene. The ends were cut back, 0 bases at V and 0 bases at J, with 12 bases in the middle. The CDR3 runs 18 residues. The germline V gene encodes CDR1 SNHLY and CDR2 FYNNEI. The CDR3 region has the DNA TGTGCCAGCAGTGAAGCCGCCGGACCGTACTCTGGGGCCAACGTCCTGACTTTC. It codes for CASSEAAGPYSGANVLTF.

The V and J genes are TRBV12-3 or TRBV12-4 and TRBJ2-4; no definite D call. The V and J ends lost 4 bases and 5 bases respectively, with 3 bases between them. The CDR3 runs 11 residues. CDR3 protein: CASSSENIQYF. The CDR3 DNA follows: TGTGCCAGCAGTTCTGAAAACATTCAGTACTTC.

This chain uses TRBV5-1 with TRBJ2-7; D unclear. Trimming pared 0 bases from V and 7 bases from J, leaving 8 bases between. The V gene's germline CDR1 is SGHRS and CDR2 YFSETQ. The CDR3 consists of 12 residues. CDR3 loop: CASSLGRREQYF. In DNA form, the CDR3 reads TGCGCCAGCAGCTTGGGACGTCGGGAGCAGTACTTC.

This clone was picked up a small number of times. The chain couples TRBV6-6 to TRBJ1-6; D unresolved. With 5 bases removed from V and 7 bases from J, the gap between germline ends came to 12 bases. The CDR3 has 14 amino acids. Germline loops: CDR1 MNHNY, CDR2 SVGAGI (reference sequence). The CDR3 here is CASSEGSGNSPLHF. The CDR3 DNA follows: TGTGCCAGCAGTGAGGGCTCGGGGAATTCACCCCTCCACTTT.

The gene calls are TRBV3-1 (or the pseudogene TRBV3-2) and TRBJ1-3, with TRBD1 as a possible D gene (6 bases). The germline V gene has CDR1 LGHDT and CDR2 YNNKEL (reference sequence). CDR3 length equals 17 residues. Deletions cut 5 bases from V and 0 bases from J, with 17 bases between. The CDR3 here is CASSSQGTRGSGNTIYF. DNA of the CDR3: TGTGCCAGCAGCTCACAGGGTACGAGGGGCTCTGGAAACACCATATATTTT.

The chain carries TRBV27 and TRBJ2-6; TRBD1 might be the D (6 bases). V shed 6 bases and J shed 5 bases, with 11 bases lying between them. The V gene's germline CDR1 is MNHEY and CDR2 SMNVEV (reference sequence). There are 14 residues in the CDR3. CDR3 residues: CASSFTGRANVLTF. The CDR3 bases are TGTGCCAGCAGCTTTACAGGGAGGGCCAACGTCCTGACTTTC.

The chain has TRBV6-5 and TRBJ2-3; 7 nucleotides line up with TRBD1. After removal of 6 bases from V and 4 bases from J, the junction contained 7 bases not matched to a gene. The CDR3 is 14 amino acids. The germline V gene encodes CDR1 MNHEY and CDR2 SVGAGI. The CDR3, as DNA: TGTGCCAGCAGCCACGACAGGGATTCAGATACGCAGTATTTT. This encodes CASSHDRDSDTQYF.

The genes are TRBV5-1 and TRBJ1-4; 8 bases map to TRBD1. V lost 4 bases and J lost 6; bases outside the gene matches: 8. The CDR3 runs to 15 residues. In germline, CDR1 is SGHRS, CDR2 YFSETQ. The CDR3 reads CASSPQGAKDEKLFF. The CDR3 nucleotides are TGCGCCAGCAGCCCCCAGGGGGCGAAGGATGAAAAACTGTTTTTT.

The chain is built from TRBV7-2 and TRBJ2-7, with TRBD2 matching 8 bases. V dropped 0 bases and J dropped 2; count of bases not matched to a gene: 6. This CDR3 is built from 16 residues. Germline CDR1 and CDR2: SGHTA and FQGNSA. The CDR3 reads CASSLAPTSGAYEQYF. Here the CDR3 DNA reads TGTGCCAGCAGCTTAGCGCCAACTAGCGGAGCCTACGAGCAGTACTTC. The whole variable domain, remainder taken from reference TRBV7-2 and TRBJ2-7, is GAGVSQSPSNKVTEKGKDVELRCDPISGHTALYWYRQSLGQGLEFLIYFQGNSAPDKSGLPSDRFSAERTGGSVSTLTIQRTQQEDSAVYLCASSLAPTSGAYEQYFGPGTRLTVT.

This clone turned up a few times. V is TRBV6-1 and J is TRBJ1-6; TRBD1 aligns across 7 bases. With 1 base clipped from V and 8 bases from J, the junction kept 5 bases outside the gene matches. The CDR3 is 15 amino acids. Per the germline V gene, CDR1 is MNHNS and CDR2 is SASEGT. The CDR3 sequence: CASSEERGLYSPLHF. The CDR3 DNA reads TGTGCCAGCAGTGAAGAGAGGGGGCTGTATTCACCCCTCCACTTT.

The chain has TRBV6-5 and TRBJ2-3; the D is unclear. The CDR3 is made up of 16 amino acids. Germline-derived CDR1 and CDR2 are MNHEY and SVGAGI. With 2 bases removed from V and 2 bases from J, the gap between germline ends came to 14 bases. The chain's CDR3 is CASSYGLPHFTDTQYF. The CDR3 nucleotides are TGTGCCAGCAGTTACGGGCTACCACACTTCACAGATACGCAGTATTTT.

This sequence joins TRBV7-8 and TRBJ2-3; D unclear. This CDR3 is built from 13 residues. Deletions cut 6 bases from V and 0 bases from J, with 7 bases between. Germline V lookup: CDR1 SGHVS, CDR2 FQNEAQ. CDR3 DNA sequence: TGTGCCAGCAGGCTCGGGAGCACAGATACGCAGTATTTT. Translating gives CASRLGSTDTQYF.

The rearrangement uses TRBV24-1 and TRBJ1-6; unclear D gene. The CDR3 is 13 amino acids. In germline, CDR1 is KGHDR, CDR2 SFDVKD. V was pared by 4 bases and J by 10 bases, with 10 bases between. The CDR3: CATSEAPRSPLHF. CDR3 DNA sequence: TGTGCCACCAGTGAGGCTCCCCGATCACCCCTCCACTTT.

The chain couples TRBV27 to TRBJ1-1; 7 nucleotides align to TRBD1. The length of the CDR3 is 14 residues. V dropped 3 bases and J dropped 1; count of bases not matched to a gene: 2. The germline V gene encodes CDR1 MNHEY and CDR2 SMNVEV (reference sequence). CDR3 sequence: CASSFWDRNTEAFF. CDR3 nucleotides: TGTGCCAGCAGTTTCTGGGACAGGAACACTGAAGCTTTCTTT.